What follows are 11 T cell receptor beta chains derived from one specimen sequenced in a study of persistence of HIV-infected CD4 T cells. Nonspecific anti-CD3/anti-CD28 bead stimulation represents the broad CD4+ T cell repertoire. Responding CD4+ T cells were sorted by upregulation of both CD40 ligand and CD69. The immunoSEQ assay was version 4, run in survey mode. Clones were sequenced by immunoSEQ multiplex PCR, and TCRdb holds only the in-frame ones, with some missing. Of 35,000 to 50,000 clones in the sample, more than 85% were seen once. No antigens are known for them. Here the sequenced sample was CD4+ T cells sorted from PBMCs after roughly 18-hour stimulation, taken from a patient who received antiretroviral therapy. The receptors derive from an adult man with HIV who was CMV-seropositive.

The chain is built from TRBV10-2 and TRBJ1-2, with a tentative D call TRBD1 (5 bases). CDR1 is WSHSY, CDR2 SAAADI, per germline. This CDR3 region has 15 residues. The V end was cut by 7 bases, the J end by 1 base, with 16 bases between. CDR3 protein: CASTRDHQGNYGYTF. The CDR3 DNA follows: TGCGCCAGCACTAGGGACCATCAGGGTAACTATGGCTACACCTTC.

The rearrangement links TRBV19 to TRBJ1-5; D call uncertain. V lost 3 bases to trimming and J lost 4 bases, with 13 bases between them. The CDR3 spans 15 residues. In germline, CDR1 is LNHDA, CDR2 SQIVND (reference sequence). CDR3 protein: CASSIGETQNQPQHF. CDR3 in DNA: TGTGCCAGTAGTATCGGAGAGACACAAAATCAGCCCCAGCATTTT.

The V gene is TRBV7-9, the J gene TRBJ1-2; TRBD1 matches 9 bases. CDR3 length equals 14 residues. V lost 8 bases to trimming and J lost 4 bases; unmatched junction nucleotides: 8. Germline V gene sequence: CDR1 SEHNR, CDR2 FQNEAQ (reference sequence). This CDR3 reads CASRQGGAGYGYTF. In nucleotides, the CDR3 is TGTGCCAGCCGACAGGGGGGGGCTGGCTATGGCTACACCTTC. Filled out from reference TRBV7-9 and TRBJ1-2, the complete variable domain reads DTGVSQNPRHKITKRGQNVTFRCDPISEHNRLYWYRQTLGQGPEFLTYFQNEAQLEKSRLLSDRFSAERPKGSFSTLEIQRTEQGDSAMYLCASRQGGAGYGYTFGSGTRLTVV.

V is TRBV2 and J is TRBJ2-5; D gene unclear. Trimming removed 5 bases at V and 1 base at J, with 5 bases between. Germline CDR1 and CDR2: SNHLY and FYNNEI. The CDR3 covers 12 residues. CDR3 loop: CASSFSQETQYF. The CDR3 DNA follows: TGTGCCAGCAGTTTCAGCCAAGAGACCCAGTACTTC. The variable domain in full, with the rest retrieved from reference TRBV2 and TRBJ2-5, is EPEVTQTPSHQVTQMGQEVILRCVPISNHLYFYWYRQILGQKVEFLVSFYNNEISEKSEIFDDQFSVERPDGSNFTLKIRSTKLEDSAMYFCASSFSQETQYFGPGTRLLVL.

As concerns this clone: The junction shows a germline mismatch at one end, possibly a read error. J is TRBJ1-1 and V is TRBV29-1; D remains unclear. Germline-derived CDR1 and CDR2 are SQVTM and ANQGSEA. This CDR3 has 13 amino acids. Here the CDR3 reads CSAESGSNTEAFF. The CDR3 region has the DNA TGCAGCGCTGAATCCGGATCCAACACTGAAGCTTTCTTT.

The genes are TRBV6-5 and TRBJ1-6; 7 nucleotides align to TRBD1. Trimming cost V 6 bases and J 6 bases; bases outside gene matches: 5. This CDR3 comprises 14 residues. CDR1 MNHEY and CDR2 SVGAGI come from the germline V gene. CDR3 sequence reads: CASSLDRTNSPLHF. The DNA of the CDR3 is TGTGCCAGCAGCCTGGACAGGACTAATTCACCCCTCCACTTT.

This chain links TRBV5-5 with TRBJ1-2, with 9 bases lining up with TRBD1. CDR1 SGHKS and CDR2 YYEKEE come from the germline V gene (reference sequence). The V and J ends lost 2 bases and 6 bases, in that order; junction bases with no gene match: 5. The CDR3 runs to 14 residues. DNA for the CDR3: TGTGCCAGCAGCTTTCCGGACAGGGGACATGGCTACACCTTC. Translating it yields CASSFPDRGHGYTF.

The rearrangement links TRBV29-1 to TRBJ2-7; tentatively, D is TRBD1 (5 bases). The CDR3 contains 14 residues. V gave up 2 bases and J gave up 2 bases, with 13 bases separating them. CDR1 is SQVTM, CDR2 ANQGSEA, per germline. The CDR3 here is CSVEFSGNPYEQYF. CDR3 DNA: TGCAGCGTTGAATTCTCAGGGAACCCCTACGAGCAGTACTTC.

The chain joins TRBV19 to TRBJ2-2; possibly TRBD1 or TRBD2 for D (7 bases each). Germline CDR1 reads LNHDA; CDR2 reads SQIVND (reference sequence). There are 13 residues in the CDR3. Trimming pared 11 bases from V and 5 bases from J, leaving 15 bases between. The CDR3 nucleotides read TGTGCCGTCAACAGGGGAGGGACCGGGGAGCTGTTTTTT. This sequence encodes CAVNRGGTGELFF.

The CDR3 nucleotides read TGTGCCATCAGGGAGGACAGGGGGAACTATGGCTACACCTTC. Its protein is CAIREDRGNYGYTF. The V and J genes are TRBV10-3 and TRBJ1-2; the match to TRBD1 covers 10 bases. The CDR3 is made up of 14 amino acids. The junction had 3 bases not matched to a gene; V was cut back by 6 bases and J by 2 bases. Germline CDR1 ENHRY, CDR2 SYGVKD.

DNA for the CDR3: TGTGCCAGCAGCCAGAGGGGGGGGCTGGAGACCCAGTACTTC. Encoded protein: CASSQRGGLETQYF. The chain carries TRBV4-2 and TRBJ2-5, with D maybe TRBD2 (7 bases). The CDR3 has 14 residues. Germline CDR1 LGHNA, CDR2 YNFKEQ. V was cut by 3 bases and J by 5 bases, with 13 bases left in between.